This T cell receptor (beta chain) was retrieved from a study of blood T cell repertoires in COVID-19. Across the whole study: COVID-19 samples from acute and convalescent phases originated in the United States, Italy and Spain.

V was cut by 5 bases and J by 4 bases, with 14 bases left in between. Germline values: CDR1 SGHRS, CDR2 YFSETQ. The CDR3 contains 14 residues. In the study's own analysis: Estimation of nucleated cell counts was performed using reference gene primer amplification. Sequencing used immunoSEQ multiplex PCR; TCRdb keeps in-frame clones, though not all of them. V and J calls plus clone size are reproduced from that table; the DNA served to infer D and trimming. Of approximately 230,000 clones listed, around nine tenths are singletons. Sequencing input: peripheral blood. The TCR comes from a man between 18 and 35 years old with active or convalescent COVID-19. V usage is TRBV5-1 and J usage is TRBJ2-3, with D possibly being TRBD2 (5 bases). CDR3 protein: CASSSLGVADTQYF. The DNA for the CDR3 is TGCGCCAGCAGTTCCTTGGGAGTCGCAGATACGCAGTATTTT.